Listed below are T cell receptor beta chains from one sample, sequenced in a study of regulatory T cells in long-lasting Graves disease. MiXCR was run by TCRdb on the multiplex PCR reads, yielding one entry per CDR3 protein. The repertoire holds 400,000 to 500,000 distinct CDR3 sequences, 12% to 15% seen once, with approximately 17% in the top ten. This sample also appeared in a second study, on T cells in Graves' hyperthyroidism and ophthalmopathy.

Material: peripheral blood mononuclear cells (PBMCs), obtained at new diagnosis, from a patient treated with antithyroid drugs. Source of these receptors: a woman aged 50 to 65 with Graves disease. The CDR3 runs from the conserved cysteine through the conserved F or W.

V: TRBV6-2/TRBV6-3
CDR3: CATRTSTEGYTF

V: TRBV28
CDR3: CASSFPTLGVSYNEQFF

V: TRBV6-9
CDR3: CASSYSSGTSFGEQFF

V: TRBV6-2/TRBV6-3
CDR3: CASSLRDRGSYEQYF

V: TRBV6-1
CDR3: CASSQEGLAGTDTQYF

V: TRBV3-1
CDR3: CASSPSGGLNNSPLHF

V: TRBV5-1
CDR3: CASSLTGTPEDIQYF

V: TRBV12-3/TRBV12-4
CDR3: CASSLAWETGGIPQPQHF

V: TRBV20-1
CDR3: CSASGGTLGAGNTIYF

V: TRBV28
CDR3: CASSAPTGGIYNEQFF

V: TRBV9
CDR3: CASSTRTGTNTQYF

V: TRBV6-1
CDR3: CASRGQLMNTEAFF

V: TRBV2
CDR3: CASAGGLGDTLYEQYF

V: TRBV2
CDR3: CASSEERDRVKHF

V: TRBV16
CDR3: CASSLIDQTATNEKLFF

V: TRBV6-1
CDR3: CASSPPTAKNIQYF

V: TRBV4-1
CDR3: CASSQDPAVSTDTQYF

V: TRBV20-1
CDR3: CSARGGPWGNQPQHF

V: TRBV28
CDR3: CASSLPRVWGYTF

V: TRBV6-5
CDR3: CASSYGRQGSGEKLFF

V: TRBV19
CDR3: CASRDIGGHNEQFF

V: TRBV7-2
CDR3: CASSLPRLETSTDTQYF

V: TRBV7-9
CDR3: CASSPEDNNEQFF

V: TRBV6-1
CDR3: CASSRGTSGYSYNEQFF

V: TRBV30
CDR3: CAWSVPGGHTEAFF

V: TRBV19
CDR3: CASSIARADYGYTF

V: TRBV12-3/TRBV12-4
CDR3: CVSSFDNEKLFF

V: TRBV28
CDR3: CASSEPGQGYGYTF

V: TRBV30
CDR3: CAWDGLGEQYF

V: TRBV2
CDR3: CASRRARQETQYF

V: TRBV6-5
CDR3: CASSYSEGTYEQYF

V: TRBV4-1
CDR3: CASSQDSTSGIHEQYF

V: TRBV12-3/TRBV12-4
CDR3: CASSRGAETQYF

V: TRBV5-1
CDR3: CASSIGTVMNTEAFF

V: TRBV28
CDR3: CASSTLPWRDKVDEQFF

V: TRBV9
CDR3: CASSVGGGEQYF